The 30 T cell receptor beta chains below were found in one sample sequenced in a study of beta chain features in type 1 diabetes. All of the isolated RNA was reverse transcribed, so expressed TCRB transcripts were sequenced. The repertoire was sequenced with immunoSEQ multiplex PCR; TCRdb's copy has only in-frame clones and lacks some. Of 600,000 to 650,000 clones listed, 15% to 19% were seen once; the top ten hold about 0.097%. Input material: naive CD4+ T cells from blood. These receptors all stem from a man between 18 and 35 years old in good health.

In this sample, this clone turned up a few times. The J gene is TRBJ1-5, the V gene TRBV19; the D gene is possibly TRBD1 (5 bases). Germline CDR1 LNHDA, CDR2 SQIVND (reference sequence). V lost 5 bases and J lost 4, with 12 bases in between. This CDR3 region has 14 residues. CDR3 in amino acids: CASSAGTVNQPQHF. Written as DNA, the CDR3 is TGTGCCAGTAGTGCCGGGACGGTGAATCAGCCCCAGCATTTT. Together with reference TRBV19 and TRBJ1-5, the CDR3 gives the full variable domain: DGGITQSPKYLFRKEGQNVTLSCEQNLNHDAMYWYRQDPGQGLRLIYYSQIVNDFQKGDIAEGYSVSREKKESFPLTVTSAQKNPTAFYLCASSAGTVNQPQHFGDGTRLSIL.

Only a few counts were recorded for this clone. This chain connects TRBV29-1 to TRBJ2-6; D is unresolved. This CDR3 region has 13 residues. V lost 4 bases to trimming and J lost 1 base, with 5 bases between them. Germline V gene data show CDR1 as SQVTM and CDR2 as ANQGSEA. The CDR3 sequence: CSVGLSGANVLTF. For the CDR3, the DNA is TGCAGCGTTGGGCTATCTGGGGCCAACGTCCTGACTTTC. The entire variable domain, with the rest obtained from reference TRBV29-1 and TRBJ2-6, is as follows: SAVISQKPSRDICQRGTSLTIQCQVDSQVTMMFWYRQQPGQSLTLIATANQGSEATYESGFVIDKFPISRPNLTFSTLTVSNMSPEDSSIYLCSVGLSGANVLTFGAGSRLTVL.

CDR3 nucleotides: TGTGCCAGCAGCAACCAACGAAAAAGGACTGAAGCTTTCTTT. Its protein is CASSNQRKRTEAFF. The chain employs TRBV11-2 and TRBJ1-1, with D uncertain. The CDR3 runs 14 residues. V was pared by 5 bases and J by 5 bases, with 15 bases between. CDR1 and CDR2 (germline): SGHAT, FQNNGV.

Written as DNA, the CDR3 is TGTGCCAGCAGCCAAGCCCCCAGGGGTCCCGCGTCCCCATTAGCCAAAAACATTCAGTACTTC. This codes for CASSQAPRGPASPLAKNIQYF. The rearrangement links TRBV4-2 to TRBJ2-4, with D possibly TRBD1 on 6 matching bases. The V gene lost 1 base and the J gene lost 0 bases, with 25 bases spanning the gap. In germline, CDR1 is LGHNA, CDR2 YNFKEQ. This CDR3 contains 21 residues.

The V call is TRBV11-3, the J call TRBJ2-1; D is possibly TRBD2 (7 bases). The CDR3 runs to 15 residues. CDR1 SGHNT and CDR2 YENEEA come from the germline V gene. The V gene lost 0 bases and the J gene lost 7 bases, with 13 bases spanning the gap. The CDR3: CASSLDTGRGNEQFF. The CDR3 nucleotides read TGTGCCAGCAGCTTAGATACAGGGAGGGGTAATGAGCAGTTCTTC.

On this clone: The junction departs from the called germline gene at one end, perhaps through a read error. This chain connects TRBV19 to TRBJ2-5, with 9 bases that match TRBD1. CDR3 length: 13 residues. Germline lookup yields CDR1 LNHDA and CDR2 SQIVND (reference sequence). CDR3 loop: CASSLNLSGQGNF. CDR3 DNA sequence: TGTGCCAGTAGTTTGAACCTATCGGGACAGGGAAACTTC.

This chain joins TRBV25-1 and TRBJ1-5, with 9 bases aligning to TRBD1. After removal of 5 bases from V and 7 bases from J, the junction contained 6 bases not matched to a gene. CDR3 length: 14 amino acids. Germline CDR1 is MGHDK and CDR2 is SYGVNS. The CDR3 here is CASSPQGAGQPQHF. The CDR3 coding sequence is TGTGCCAGCAGTCCACAGGGGGCAGGCCAGCCCCAGCATTTT. The complete variable domain, with remaining parts taken from reference TRBV25-1 and TRBJ1-5, reads EADIYQTPRYLVIGTGKKITLECSQTMGHDKMYWYQQDPGMELHLIHYSYGVNSTEKGDLSSESTVSRIRTEHFPLTLESARPSHTSQYLCASSPQGAGQPQHFGDGTRLSIL.

The chain combines TRBV7-9 with TRBJ2-1; D uncertain. V dropped 1 base and J dropped 4 bases, with 8 bases sitting between them. This CDR3 region has 14 residues. Germline V lookup: CDR1 SEHNR, CDR2 FQNEAQ (reference sequence). CDR3 amino acids: CASSLDPEYNEQFF. The CDR3 DNA is TGTGCCAGCAGCTTAGACCCGGAATACAATGAGCAGTTCTTC.

This clone was seen more than once but under ten times. The CDR3 sequence is CASSPRTGGYEQYF. CDR3 DNA: TGTGCCAGCTCACCACGGACAGGGGGCTACGAGCAGTACTTC. The V call is TRBV18, the J call TRBJ2-7, with 10 bases aligning to TRBD1. CDR3 size: 14 residues. The V segment lost 1 base and the J segment 3 bases; nucleotides outside the gene matches: 0. The V gene's germline CDR1 is KGHSH and CDR2 LQKENI.

This clone was seen only a few times. The CDR3: CASSDRPRDEQYF. DNA for the CDR3: TGTGCCAGCAGCGACAGGCCCAGAGACGAGCAGTACTTC. The chain joins TRBV6-5 to TRBJ2-7; D perhaps matches TRBD1 (6 bases). Per germline, CDR1 MNHEY and CDR2 SVGAGI. V was pared by 6 bases and J by 5 bases, with 14 bases between. The CDR3 covers 13 residues.

There are a few counts of this clone. This chain connects TRBV7-2 to TRBJ2-3, with TRBD1 identical over 8 bases. This CDR3 has 15 amino acids. Germline V CDR1 and CDR2: SGHTA, FQGNSA. J gave up 6 bases and V 2 bases, and 7 bases lay outside the gene matches. In DNA, the CDR3 is TGTGCCAGCAGCTTAAGGGGGACAGGCCCCGATACGCAGTATTTT. It encodes CASSLRGTGPDTQYF. Combining the CDR3 with reference TRBV7-2 and TRBJ2-3 gives the whole variable domain GAGVSQSPSNKVTEKGKDVELRCDPISGHTALYWYRQSLGQGLEFLIYFQGNSAPDKSGLPSDRFSAERTGGSVSTLTIQRTQQEDSAVYLCASSLRGTGPDTQYFGPGTRLTVL.

This clone was counted only a few times. The chain is built from TRBV30 and TRBJ1-4; D not resolved. Germline CDR1 is GTSNPN and CDR2 is SVGIG (reference sequence). The CDR3 is made up of 14 amino acids. The germline V and J ends were trimmed by 6 bases and 1 base, with 12 bases remaining between them. The CDR3 protein is CACRGYETNEKLFF. In nucleotides, the CDR3 is TGTGCCTGCCGAGGCTACGAAACTAATGAAAAACTGTTTTTT.

CDR3 sequence: CASSTGGRSGNTIYF. CDR3 bases: TGTGCCAGCAGCACGGGGGGCAGGTCTGGAAACACCATATATTTT. The V and J genes are TRBV6-5 and TRBJ1-3; D possibly corresponds to TRBD1 (6 bases). The CDR3 is 15 residues long. Trimming cost V 6 bases and J 1 base, with 13 bases left between them. Germline loops: CDR1 MNHEY, CDR2 SVGAGI.

This clone was recorded a few times. Germline is not matched at one junction end, which may reflect a read error. This chain uses TRBV11-2 with TRBJ2-1; D gene uncertain. The germline V gene encodes CDR1 SGHAT and CDR2 FQNNGV. This CDR3 region has 11 residues. CDR3: CASSSNNEQFF. The CDR3 coding sequence is TGTGCCAGCAGCTCCAACAATGAGCAGTTCTTC.

The chain is built from TRBV4-1 and TRBJ1-3; 7 bases match TRBD1. The germline V gene encodes CDR1 MGHRA and CDR2 YSYEKL. The CDR3 extends over 16 amino acids. The V segment lost 5 bases and the J segment 0 bases; nucleotides outside the gene matches: 7. The CDR3 sequence is CASSWTGFYSGNTIYF. CDR3 coding DNA: TGCGCCAGCAGCTGGACAGGCTTCTACTCTGGAAACACCATATATTTT.

This clone was observed a few times. The genes are TRBV19 and TRBJ1-4; no clear D. The V end was cut by 6 bases, the J end by 7 bases, with 9 bases between. CDR1 LNHDA and CDR2 SQIVND come from the germline V gene (reference sequence). The CDR3 runs to 12 residues. CDR3 DNA: TGTGCCAGTAGCACCCGCGTTGAAAAACTGTTTTTT. As protein: CASSTRVEKLFF.

As to this clone: The sample has other DNA sequences that encode this CDR3 too. This sequence joins TRBV29-1 and TRBJ2-6; D unclear. The CDR3 spans 13 residues. V lost 7 bases, J lost 2 bases, and 9 bases lay in between. Germline CDR1 is SQVTM and CDR2 is ANQGSEA. This chain's CDR3 is CSARQAGANVLTF. The CDR3 DNA follows: TGCAGCGCTAGACAAGCTGGGGCCAACGTCCTGACTTTC.

This clone has only a few counts. The rearrangement joins TRBV20-1 to TRBJ2-7; 7 bases align to TRBD1. V was pared by 8 bases and J by 6 bases, with 7 bases of the junction left unmatched. Germline CDR1 and CDR2: DFQATT and SNEGSKA (reference sequence). This CDR3 is 11 amino acids long. The CDR3 DNA is TGCAGTACAGACAGGGCGACCGAGCAGTACTTC. Its protein is CSTDRATEQYF.

The genes are TRBV6-1 and TRBJ1-2; D gene ambiguous. The CDR3 runs 12 residues. Germline CDR1 is MNHNS and CDR2 is SASEGT. V was shortened by 5 bases and J by 7 bases, with 11 bases between the two germline ends. CDR3 nucleotides: TGTGCCAGCAGTAACTGGGAGTCTGGCTACACCTTC. It is translated as CASSNWESGYTF.

J is TRBJ2-7 and V is TRBV5-1; D perhaps matches TRBD2 (5 bases). Per germline, CDR1 SGHRS and CDR2 YFSETQ. V lost 0 bases and J lost 4, with 11 bases in between. The CDR3 runs 14 residues. CDR3 residues: CASSLEGVRYEQYF. The CDR3 nucleotides read TGCGCCAGCAGCTTGGAGGGAGTGAGGTACGAGCAGTACTTC.

This chain uses TRBV7-6 with TRBJ1-1; TRBD1 matches 9 bases. Germline-derived CDR1 and CDR2 are SGHVS and FNYEAQ. The CDR3 runs to 16 residues. Trimming removed 5 bases from V and 1 base from J; junction bases left unmatched: 8. CDR3 protein: CASSPKTGGGNTEAFF. The CDR3 bases are TGTGCCAGCAGCCCAAAAACAGGGGGCGGGAACACTGAAGCTTTCTTT.

This clone was detected only a few times. The chain is built from TRBV5-1 and TRBJ1-2; 9 bases align to TRBD1. Looked up from germline, CDR1 is SGHRS and CDR2 is YFSETQ. This CDR3 has 15 residues. Trimming cost V 4 bases and J 6 bases; bases outside gene matches: 10. In nucleotides, the CDR3 is TGCGCCAGCAGCCAAAAGGACAGGGGAGTGGATGGCTACACCTTC. Its protein product is CASSQKDRGVDGYTF.

This clone occurred a few times. This chain connects TRBV9 to TRBJ2-7, with D perhaps matching TRBD2 (5 bases). This CDR3 has 14 residues. Germline CDR1 and CDR2: SGDLS and YYNGEE. V lost 4 bases, J lost 4 bases, and 15 bases lay in between. DNA for the CDR3: TGTGCCAGCAGCCCGCCACTAAGGGAGTACGAGCAGTACTTC. Protein: CASSPPLREYEQYF.

This clone was observed a handful of times. V gene TRBV5-4 combines with J gene TRBJ2-1, with TRBD2 matching 7 bases. The CDR3 has 15 residues. With V trimmed by 0 bases and J by 7 bases, 7 bases remained unmatched. CDR1 and CDR2 (germline): SGHNT, YYREEE (reference sequence). The DNA of the CDR3 is TGTGCCAGCAGCTTGGGCGGGAGAAATATTAATGAGCAGTTCTTC. Translated: CASSLGGRNINEQFF. Drawing the rest from reference TRBV5-4 and TRBJ2-1, the complete variable domain is ETGVTQSPTHLIKTRGQQVTLRCSSQSGHNTVSWYQQALGQGPQFIFQYYREEENGRGNFPPRFSGLQFPNYSSELNVNALELDDSALYLCASSLGGRNINEQFFGPGTRLTVL.

The genes are TRBV10-3 and TRBJ1-5; TRBD1 matches 8 bases. Trimming at V came to 4 bases and at J to 2 bases, leaving 4 bases not matched to a gene. From germline, CDR1 is ENHRY and CDR2 SYGVKD. The CDR3 contains 15 residues. The CDR3 loop reads CAISGEGQGNQPQHF. In nucleotides, the CDR3 is TGTGCCATCAGTGGTGAGGGACAGGGCAATCAGCCCCAGCATTTT.

The chain links TRBV5-1 to TRBJ2-1, with a tentative D call TRBD2 (6 bases). Germline-derived CDR1 and CDR2 are SGHRS and YFSETQ. Trimming pared 0 bases from V and 6 bases from J, leaving 16 bases between. This CDR3 contains 16 residues. DNA for the CDR3: TGCGCCAGCAGCTTGGAAGTAGCGGTTCTCTTCAATGAGCAGTTCTTC. It specifies CASSLEVAVLFNEQFF.

This chain connects TRBV12-5 to TRBJ1-1, with D possibly matching TRBD1 (5 bases). Germline CDR1 is LGHNT and CDR2 is FRNRAP. Trimming cost V 0 bases and J 1 base, with 9 bases left between them. This CDR3 contains 15 residues. CDR3 protein: CASGLVTGENTEAFF. For the CDR3, the DNA is TGTGCTAGTGGTTTGGTAACAGGAGAGAACACTGAAGCTTTCTTT. Filled out from reference TRBV12-5 and TRBJ1-1, the complete variable domain reads DARVTQTPRHKVTEMGQEVTMRCQPILGHNTVFWYRQTMMQGLELLAYFRNRAPLDDSGMPKDRFSAEMPDATLATLKIQPSEPRDSAVYFCASGLVTGENTEAFFGQGTRLTVV.

The J gene is TRBJ2-7, the V gene TRBV6-5; either TRBD1 or TRBD2 may supply D (5 bases each). Germline V gene lookup returns CDR1 MNHEY and CDR2 SVGAGI. The CDR3 is 11 amino acids. The V and J ends lost 5 bases and 6 bases respectively, with 8 bases between them. CDR3 in DNA: TGTGCCAGCAGTCAAGGGACCGAGCAGTACTTC. Its translation is CASSQGTEQYF.

The V call is TRBV4-3, the J call TRBJ2-3; TRBD2 aligns across 10 bases. V lost 4 bases, J lost 4 bases, and 5 bases stayed unmatched. The germline gives CDR1 LGHNA, CDR2 YSLEER. There are 15 residues in the CDR3. The CDR3 sequence is CASSLRAGGADTQYF. The CDR3 coding sequence is TGCGCCAGCAGCCTCAGAGCGGGAGGGGCAGATACGCAGTATTTT.

This sequence joins TRBV28 and TRBJ2-5; D possibly uses TRBD1 or TRBD2 (6 bases each). V lost 9 bases and J 1 base, leaving 9 bases between the germline ends. The CDR3 runs to 12 residues. CDR1 is MDHEN and CDR2 is SYDVKM in the germline V gene. CDR3 DNA: TGTGCCAGTACGGGGGCCCAAGAGACCCAGTACTTC. Translation: CASTGAQETQYF.